The entry below describes one T cell receptor (beta chain). These data belong to a study of blood T cells in healthy people across ages. The second PCR ran roughly 6 to 12 cycles with a sample-barcoded 5' primer and J-beta primers. TCRdb re-called the 5' RACE reads with MiXCR, one entry per CDR3 protein. The table has around 970,000 distinct CDR3 sequences, approximately 50% seen once. The clonotype was recovered from a woman in her fifties or sixties in good health. Sequenced input: blood.

DNA of the CDR3: TGCAGTGCCGCCGGGACTAGCGGAATCCACGAGCAGTACTTC. Amino acid sequence: CSAAGTSGIHEQYF. V and J are TRBV20-1 and TRBJ2-4; 11 bases line up with TRBD2. The J call may not be correct, given that the DNA end is closer to TRBJ2-7. From germline, CDR1 is DFQATT and CDR2 SNEGSKA (reference sequence). The CDR3 has 14 residues.